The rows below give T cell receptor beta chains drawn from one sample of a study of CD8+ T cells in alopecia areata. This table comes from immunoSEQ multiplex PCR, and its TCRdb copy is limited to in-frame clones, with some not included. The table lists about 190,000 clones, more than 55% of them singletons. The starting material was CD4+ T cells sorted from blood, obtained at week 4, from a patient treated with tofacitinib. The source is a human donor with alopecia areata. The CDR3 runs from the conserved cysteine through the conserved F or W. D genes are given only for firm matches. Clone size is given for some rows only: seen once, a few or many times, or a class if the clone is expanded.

CASSVATGLEGEQYF TGTGCCAGCAGCGTAGCTACAGGACTCGAGGGCGAGCAGTACTTC 15 NA NA TRBJ2-7 TRBV9
CAWSVQTVNTEAFF TGTGCCTGGAGTGTACAGACGGTGAACACTGAAGCTTTCTTT 14 NA NA TRBJ1-1 TRBV30
CASSPVAGASTDTQYF TGTGCCAGCAGCCCGGTGGCGGGAGCTAGCACAGATACGCAGTATTTT 16 few TRBD2 TRBJ2-3 TRBV5-4
CASSAQGPNYGYTF TGTGCCAGCAGTGCTCAGGGGCCTAACTATGGCTACACCTTC 14 NA NA TRBJ1-2 TRBV6-6
CASRRGGKDNEQFF TGTGCCAGCAGGCGGGGAGGGAAAGACAATGAGCAGTTCTTC 14 NA TRBD2 TRBJ2-1 TRBV27
CATSRDRGRNNEQFF TGTGCCACCAGCAGAGATCGAGGGAGGAACAATGAGCAGTTCTTC 15 NA NA TRBJ2-1 TRBV15
CATSRNRYEQYF TGTGCCACCAGCAGAAACCGGTACGAGCAGTACTTC 12 NA NA TRBJ2-7 TRBV15
CASSDALVGAHYGYTF TGTGCCAGCAGCGATGCACTCGTCGGGGCCCACTATGGCTACACCTTC 16 NA NA TRBJ1-2 TRBV14
CASSEARLGGETQYF TGTGCCAGCAGTGAAGCGAGGTTGGGCGGAGAGACCCAGTACTTC 15 NA NA TRBJ2-5 TRBV6-1
CASSPRGGRAFF TGTGCCAGCAGTCCCCGGGGGGGAAGAGCTTTCTTT 12 few NA TRBJ1-1 TRBV27
CSAVTGTKGYEQYF TGCAGCGCGGTAACCGGGACAAAAGGCTACGAGCAGTACTTC 14 once NA TRBJ2-7 TRBV29-1
CATSRKDRASNQPQHF TGTGCCACCAGCAGAAAGGACAGGGCGAGCAATCAGCCCCAGCATTTT 16 NA TRBD1 TRBJ1-5 TRBV15
CASRPGADGYGYTF TGTGCCAGCAGACCAGGGGCAGATGGGTATGGCTACACCTTC 14 NA NA TRBJ1-2 TRBV7-3